This record looks at one TCR beta chain sequence and its context. Its antigen is still unknown. This sample stems from a study of T cell repertoires in cytomegalovirus infection. The ends lost 10 bases at V and 7 bases at J; junction bases unmatched: 5. The CDR3 is 11 residues long. TCRdb ran MiXCR on the reads and lists one entry per CDR3 protein. The sample includes roughly 700,000 distinct CDR3 sequences, about 30% of them seen just once. The clonotype comes from a human donor in good health (CMV status not recorded). Some clones in this sample may be carry-over from other donors' samples. The rearrangement links TRBV12-3 or TRBV12-4 to TRBJ1-2, with 8 bases matching TRBD1. Sequences were derived from cultured PBMCs, sampled from culture after CMV antigen stimulation. CDR3 residues: CAIDRGGGYTF. In DNA form, the CDR3 reads TGTGCCATTGACAGGGGCGGTGGCTACACCTTC.